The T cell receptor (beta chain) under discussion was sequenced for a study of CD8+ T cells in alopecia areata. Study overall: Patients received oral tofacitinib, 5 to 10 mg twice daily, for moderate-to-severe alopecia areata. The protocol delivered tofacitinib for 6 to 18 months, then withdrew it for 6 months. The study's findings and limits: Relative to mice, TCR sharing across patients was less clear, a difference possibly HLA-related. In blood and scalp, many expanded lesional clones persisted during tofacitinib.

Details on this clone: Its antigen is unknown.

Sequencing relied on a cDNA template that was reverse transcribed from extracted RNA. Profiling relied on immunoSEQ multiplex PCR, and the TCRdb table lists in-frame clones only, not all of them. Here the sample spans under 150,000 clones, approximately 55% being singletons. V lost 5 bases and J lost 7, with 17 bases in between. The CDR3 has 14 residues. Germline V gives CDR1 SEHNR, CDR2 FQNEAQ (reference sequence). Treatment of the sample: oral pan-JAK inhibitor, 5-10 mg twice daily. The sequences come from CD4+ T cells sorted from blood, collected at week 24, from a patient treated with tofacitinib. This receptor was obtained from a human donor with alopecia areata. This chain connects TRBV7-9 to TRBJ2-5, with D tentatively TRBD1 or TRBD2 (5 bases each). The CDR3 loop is CASSGPRESVTQYF. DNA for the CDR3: TGTGCCAGCAGCGGACCCAGGGAGTCGGTGACCCAGTACTTC. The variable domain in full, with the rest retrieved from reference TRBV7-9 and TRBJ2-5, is DTGVSQNPRHKITKRGQNVTFRCDPISEHNRLYWYRQTLGQGPEFLTYFQNEAQLEKSRLLSDRFSAERPKGSFSTLEIQRTEQGDSAMYLCASSGPRESVTQYFGPGTRLLVL.